One sample yielded the 27 T cell receptor beta chains listed below, sequenced in a study of T cell changes during pregnancy in multiple sclerosis. Clones were read by immunoSEQ multiplex PCR, and TCRdb kept only the in-frame ones, dropping some. Of 35,000 or so clones detected, about 90% appear once; the ten largest clones hold about 0.46%. Sequenced material: CD4+ T cells from peripheral blood mononuclear cells, taken after pregnancy. These receptors were taken from a female donor with multiple sclerosis, enrolled in a pregnancy study.

This sequence joins TRBV9 and TRBJ2-3, with 9 bases lining up with TRBD2. Germline trimming cut 4 bases from V and 2 bases from J; bases unmatched to any gene: 5. This CDR3 spans 15 amino acids. Germline loops: CDR1 SGDLS, CDR2 YYNGEE. The DNA of the CDR3 is TGTGCCAGCAGCACCGGCGGGGGGGCCACAGATACGCAGTATTTT. It translates to CASSTGGGATDTQYF. Combining the CDR3 with reference TRBV9 and TRBJ2-3 gives the whole variable domain DSGVTQTPKHLITATGQRVTLRCSPRSGDLSVYWYQQSLDQGLQFLIQYYNGEERAKGNILERFSAQQFPDLHSELNLSSLELGDSALYFCASSTGGGATDTQYFGPGTRLTVL.

This chain joins TRBV18 and TRBJ1-5; a possible D gene is TRBD1 (5 bases). Trimming cost V 3 bases and J 4 bases, with 7 bases left between them. The CDR3 covers 13 residues. Germline V lookup: CDR1 KGHSH, CDR2 LQKENI. As DNA, the CDR3 is TGTGCCAGCTCACCCCAGGGTAATCAGCCCCAGCATTTT. It codes for CASSPQGNQPQHF.

CDR3 in amino acids: CAWRENRGNWNYGYTF. CDR3 nucleotide sequence: TGTGCCTGGAGAGAAAACAGGGGAAATTGGAACTATGGCTACACCTTC. V and J are TRBV30 and TRBJ1-2; the match to TRBD1 covers 7 bases. Trimming removed 3 bases from V and 2 bases from J; junction bases left unmatched: 12. Germline V gene data show CDR1 as GTSNPN and CDR2 as SVGIG (reference sequence). The CDR3 consists of 16 residues.

V usage is TRBV28 and J usage is TRBJ2-1; TRBD2 agrees at 11 bases. Trimming at V came to 4 bases and at J to 2 bases, leaving 4 bases not matched to a gene. This CDR3 region has 16 residues. Germline CDR1 is MDHEN and CDR2 is SYDVKM. The CDR3 region has the DNA TGTGCCAGCAGTTCACTAGCGGGAGTTGCCTACAATGAGCAGTTCTTC. Translated, it gives CASSSLAGVAYNEQFF.

This chain connects TRBV6-6 to TRBJ1-2; unclear D gene. Germline CDR1 and CDR2: MNHNY and SVGAGI (reference sequence). Trimming removed 2 bases from V and 1 base from J, with 11 bases in between. CDR3 size: 15 residues. CDR3 DNA: TGTGCCAGCAGTTACCCCTCAAACAGTAACTATGGCTACACCTTC. It yields the protein CASSYPSNSNYGYTF.

This chain joins TRBV28 and TRBJ1-4; maybe TRBD1 (5 bases). Germline CDR1 reads MDHEN; CDR2 reads SYDVKM. This CDR3 comprises 14 residues. The V and J ends lost 3 bases and 10 bases respectively, with 15 bases between them. The CDR3 here is CASSLNRNGGKLFF. The CDR3 DNA reads as TGTGCCAGCAGTTTGAACAGGAACGGGGGAAAACTGTTTTTT.

The chain combines TRBV13 with TRBJ1-4, with 10 bases fitting TRBD1. Germline V gene lookup returns CDR1 PRHDT and CDR2 FYEKMQ (reference sequence). With 6 bases clipped from V and 15 bases from J, the junction kept 13 bases outside the gene matches. This CDR3 region has 14 residues. The CDR3, as DNA: TGTGCCAGCAGGATGACAGGGGGCTCCTTTCGGATGTTTTTT. Its translation: CASRMTGGSFRMFF.

The count of this clone is one. The chain combines TRBV7-2 with TRBJ1-1; D gene unclear. Germline V CDR1 and CDR2: SGHTA, FQGNSA. This CDR3 is 16 amino acids long. Trimming took off 4 bases at V and 1 base at J, with 16 bases between the two ends. CDR3 amino acids: CASSSRKSSPNTEAFF. CDR3 in DNA: TGTGCCAGCAGCTCCCGTAAGAGTAGCCCGAACACTGAAGCTTTCTTT.

This sequence joins TRBV7-3 and TRBJ2-3; possibly TRBD2 for D (5 bases). Germline CDR1 SGHTA, CDR2 FQGTGA. This CDR3 is built from 14 residues. Between the trimmed V and J ends, which lost 5 bases and 6 bases, there was a span of 15 bases. The CDR3 DNA reads TGTGCCAGCAGCCCAGACCCGAGGGAGGATACGCAGTATTTT. This translates into CASSPDPREDTQYF.

This chain links TRBV27 with TRBJ2-7; D might be TRBD2 (5 bases). This CDR3 comprises 14 residues. The germline gives CDR1 MNHEY, CDR2 SMNVEV (reference sequence). Trimming removed 10 bases from V and 0 bases from J, with 16 bases in between. CDR3 bases: TGTGCCACCTCCCTAGCCCCCCGCTCCTACGAGCAGTACTTC. Translation gives CATSLAPRSYEQYF.

The chain uses TRBV5-1 and TRBJ2-3, with D maybe TRBD1 (6 bases). In germline, CDR1 is SGHRS, CDR2 YFSETQ. The V and J ends lost 0 bases and 4 bases respectively, with 9 bases between them. This CDR3 has 14 residues. CDR3 nucleotide sequence: TGCGCCAGCAGCTTGGCCGGACAGTCAGATACGCAGTATTTT. It codes for CASSLAGQSDTQYF. Complete variable domain (other parts from reference TRBV5-1 and TRBJ2-3): KAGVTQTPRYLIKTRGQQVTLSCSPISGHRSVSWYQQTPGQGLQFLFEYFSETQRNKGNFPGRFSGRQFSNSRSEMNVSTLELGDSALYLCASSLAGQSDTQYFGPGTRLTVL.

This rearrangement joins TRBV6-5 to TRBJ1-5, with D maybe TRBD1 (6 bases). V shed 6 bases and J shed 7 bases, with 16 bases lying between them. This CDR3 is built from 14 residues. Germline loops: CDR1 MNHEY, CDR2 SVGAGI. The CDR3 DNA sequence: TGTGCCAGCAGGAGAGGGGAGGGGGGCCAGCCCCAGCATTTT. This sequence encodes CASRRGEGGQPQHF.

The chain carries TRBV7-2 and TRBJ2-2, with D unclear. This CDR3 comprises 15 residues. Germline V CDR1 and CDR2: SGHTA, FQGNSA. With 4 bases removed from V and 5 bases from J, the gap between germline ends came to 14 bases. In nucleotides, the CDR3 is TGTGCCAGCAGCTCCCATGTCGGTACTACCGGGGAGCTGTTTTTT. Protein: CASSSHVGTTGELFF.

Written as DNA, the CDR3 is TGTGCCAGCAGCTTGACCGGGACAGGCCTTCCAGATACGCAGTATTTT. Amino acids: CASSLTGTGLPDTQYF. The rearrangement uses TRBV5-8 and TRBJ2-3; 8 bases are shared with TRBD1. The ends lost 1 base at V and 4 bases at J; junction bases unmatched: 8. CDR3 length: 16 amino acids. In germline, CDR1 is SGHTS, CDR2 YDEGEE.

The chain carries TRBV9 and TRBJ2-1, with 7 bases fitting TRBD2. CDR3 length: 15 residues. CDR1 and CDR2 from the germline V gene are SGDLS and YYNGEE. V was clipped by 0 bases and J by 4 bases; unmatched bases: 4. This CDR3 reads CASSVGGGSYNEQFF. The CDR3 nucleotides read TGTGCCAGCAGCGTAGGGGGGGGTAGTTACAATGAGCAGTTCTTC.

The chain joins TRBV20-1 to TRBJ2-7, with TRBD2 matching over 7 bases. The length of the CDR3 is 11 residues. Germline loops: CDR1 DFQATT, CDR2 SNEGSKA (reference sequence). V gave up 6 bases and J gave up 4 bases; unmatched junction bases: 3. CDR3 DNA sequence: TGCAGTGCGGGAGGGCCTTACGAGCAGTACTTC. Translated, it gives CSAGGPYEQYF.

A single count supports this clone. V usage is TRBV7-2 and J usage is TRBJ2-2; D is uncertain. V gave up 5 bases and J gave up 6 bases, with 10 bases separating them. There are 13 residues in the CDR3. Germline V lookup: CDR1 SGHTA, CDR2 FQGNSA. For the CDR3, the DNA is TGTGCCAGCAGCCCCGCTAGACCCGGGGAGCTGTTTTTT. It specifies CASSPARPGELFF.

The rearrangement joins TRBV5-1 to TRBJ2-5; a weak D match, TRBD2 (6 bases). This CDR3 is 15 amino acids long. Germline V CDR1 and CDR2: SGHRS, YFSETQ. V dropped 5 bases and J dropped 5 bases, with 19 bases sitting between them. The CDR3 DNA reads as TGCGCCAGCAGGGACGGGAGACCCCGGGGGGAGACCCAGTACTTC. This sequence encodes CASRDGRPRGETQYF.

The V call is TRBV27, the J call TRBJ2-7; the match to TRBD2 covers 10 bases. Per the germline V gene, CDR1 is MNHEY and CDR2 is SMNVEV (reference sequence). V lost 6 bases, J lost 2 bases, and 4 bases stayed unmatched. The CDR3 covers 14 residues. The CDR3 loop reads CASRYGLAAYEQYF. The DNA of the CDR3 is TGTGCCAGCAGATACGGACTAGCGGCCTACGAGCAGTACTTC.

The chain carries TRBV10-3 and TRBJ2-3; TRBD1 matches 9 bases. There are 16 residues in the CDR3. The V and J ends lost 1 base and 3 bases, in that order; junction bases with no gene match: 5. Germline CDR1 ENHRY, CDR2 SYGVKD. The CDR3 coding sequence is TGTGCCATCAGTGAGTTCCAAGGACAGGGGACAGATACGCAGTATTTT. Translating it yields CAISEFQGQGTDTQYF.

This clone has only one observation. The CDR3 spells CASSRGRVKGTGELFF. In nucleotides, the CDR3 is TGTGCCAGCAGCAGGGGAAGGGTGAAAGGGACCGGGGAGCTGTTTTTT. This chain links TRBV14 with TRBJ2-2, with D perhaps TRBD1 (5 bases). Per the germline V gene, CDR1 is SGHDN and CDR2 is FVKESK. V lost 5 bases and J 5 bases, leaving 18 bases between the germline ends. This CDR3 comprises 16 residues.

This sequence joins TRBV10-3 and TRBJ2-7; D perhaps matches TRBD1 (5 bases). This CDR3 is built from 12 residues. Germline CDR1 and CDR2: ENHRY and SYGVKD. Trimming stripped 6 bases from V and 3 bases from J, with 9 bases between. The CDR3 DNA follows: TGTGCCATCAGGGGGCTAGACTACGAGCAGTACTTC. Translating it yields CAIRGLDYEQYF.

V usage is TRBV7-6 and J usage is TRBJ2-1; 8 bases are shared with TRBD2. The CDR3 is 16 amino acids. Germline CDR1 reads SGHVS; CDR2 reads FNYEAQ. Trimming removed 1 base from V and 8 bases from J; junction bases left unmatched: 10. For the CDR3, the DNA is TGTGCCAGCAGCTTAGGGGGGCGGGGGGTAGGGGATGAGCAGTTCTTC. Protein: CASSLGGRGVGDEQFF.

The CDR3 sequence: CASSPGQGFYGYTF. CDR3 nucleotides: TGTGCCAGCAGCCCAGGACAGGGCTTCTATGGCTACACCTTC. The chain uses TRBV5-6 and TRBJ1-2; 8 bases are shared with TRBD1. This CDR3 is built from 14 residues. Losses at the gene ends were 4 bases for V and 4 bases for J; bases not matched to a gene: 6. CDR1 and CDR2 (germline): SGHDT, YYEEEE.

The rearrangement links TRBV9 to TRBJ2-3; 8 bases are shared with TRBD2. CDR3 size: 16 residues. J lost 1 base, V lost 0 bases, and 4 bases had no gene match. In germline, CDR1 is SGDLS, CDR2 YYNGEE. The CDR3 DNA sequence: TGTGCCAGCAGCGTAGGCCAAGCGGGGGGCACAGATACGCAGTATTTT. It codes for CASSVGQAGGTDTQYF.

This clone was detected once. The rearrangement joins TRBV4-3 to TRBJ1-1; 7 nucleotides line up with TRBD1. Losses at the gene ends were 1 base for V and 5 bases for J; bases not matched to a gene: 13. CDR3 length: 17 amino acids. Per germline, CDR1 LGHNA and CDR2 YSLEER. The CDR3 here is CASSQGIRGPRGTEAFF. In nucleotides, the CDR3 is TGCGCCAGCAGCCAAGGGATTAGGGGGCCCCGGGGGACTGAAGCTTTCTTT.

The CDR3 region is CASSFGQGAVEQYF. In DNA, the CDR3 is TGTGCCAGCAGCTTTGGACAGGGGGCTGTAGAGCAGTACTTC. V and J are TRBV5-6 and TRBJ2-7, with TRBD1 matching over 11 bases. CDR3 length: 14 amino acids. In germline, CDR1 is SGHDT, CDR2 YYEEEE. V was clipped by 2 bases and J by 7 bases; unmatched bases: 5.